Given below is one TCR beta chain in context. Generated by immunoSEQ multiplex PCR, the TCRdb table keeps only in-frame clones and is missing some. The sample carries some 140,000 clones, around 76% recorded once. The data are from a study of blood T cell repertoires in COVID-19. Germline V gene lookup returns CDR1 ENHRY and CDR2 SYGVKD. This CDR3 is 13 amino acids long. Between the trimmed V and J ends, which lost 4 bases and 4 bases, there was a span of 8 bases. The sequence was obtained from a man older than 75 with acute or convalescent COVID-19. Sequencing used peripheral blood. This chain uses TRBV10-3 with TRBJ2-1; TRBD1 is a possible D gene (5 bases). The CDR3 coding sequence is TGTGCCATCAGTGGGAGACAGTACAATGAGCAGTTCTTC. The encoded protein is CAISGRQYNEQFF.